Listed below are T cell receptor beta chains from one sample, sequenced in a study of T cell repertoires in cytomegalovirus infection. TCRdb analysed the reads with MiXCR anew, one entry per CDR3 protein. This sample has under 90,000 distinct CDR3 sequences; about 23% occur once, and the top ten carry approximately 79%. Their target antigens are unknown. Material for sequencing was PBMCs, sequenced either directly or after in vitro stimulation (not recorded which). These receptor sequences come from a human donor in good health (CMV status not recorded). Some clones in this sample may be carry-over from other donors' samples. Each CDR3 is given with its conserved first and last residue. D genes are given only for firm matches. A row's size may be missing; if present it is once, few, many or a size class.

CDR3	DNA	D	J	length	size	V
CSVAGVSAEYEQYF	TGCAGTGTAGCGGGAGTCTCCGCAGAATACGAGCAGTACTTC	TRBD2	TRBJ2-7	14	.	TRBV20-1
CASSPGLVRTGELFF	TGTGCCAGCAGCCCCGGACTAGTCCGGACCGGGGAGCTGTTTTTT	TRBD2	TRBJ2-2	15	many	TRBV7-2
CASSSYTGLTNTGELFF	TGTGCCAGCAGCTCATACACGGGACTCACGAACACCGGGGAGCTGTTTTTT	.	TRBJ2-2	17	few	TRBV5-4
CASSLDPNSYEQYF	TGTGCCAGCAGTCTAGACCCGAACTCCTACGAGCAGTACTTC	.	TRBJ2-7	14	few	TRBV6-1
CAISEENRGAGELFF	TGTGCCATCAGTGAAGAGAACAGGGGAGCCGGGGAGCTGTTTTTT	TRBD1	TRBJ2-2	15	medium-sized	TRBV10-3
CSVEDYRGHSDTQYF	TGCAGCGTTGAAGATTACAGGGGGCACTCAGATACGCAGTATTTT	TRBD1	TRBJ2-3	15	.	TRBV29-1
CASSLPGEDTEAFF	TGTGCCAGCAGTTTGCCTGGCGAGGACACTGAAGCTTTCTTT	.	TRBJ1-1	14	.	TRBV27
CASSRRQGGEIDQPQHF	TGTGCCAGCAGTAGACGCCAGGGAGGGGAAATAGATCAGCCCCAGCATTTT	.	TRBJ1-5	17	.	TRBV6-2/TRBV6-3
CASSPRQALENTMYF	TGTGCCAGCAGTCCGAGACAGGCACTGGAAAACACCATGTATTTT	.	TRBJ1-3	15	once	TRBV12-3/TRBV12-4
CSSNIGGDTQYF	TGCAGCTCCAATATCGGGGGGGATACGCAGTATTTT	TRBD2	TRBJ2-3	12	.	TRBV29-1
CASSHPAEDHEQYF	TGCGCCAGCAGCCACCCCGCGGAGGACCACGAGCAGTACTTC	.	TRBJ2-7	14	.	TRBV4-1
CASRHIYSGRNNEQFF	TGCGCCAGCAGACATATTTACTCTGGGCGGAACAATGAGCAGTTCTTC	.	TRBJ2-1	16	few	TRBV4-1
CASTQESSYNSPLHF	TGTGCCAGCACTCAGGAGAGCTCCTATAATTCACCCCTCCACTTT	.	TRBJ1-6	15	many	TRBV7-2
CASNSGPLTDTQYF	TGTGCCAGCAACTCGGGACCGCTCACCGATACGCAGTATTTT	.	TRBJ2-3	14	.	TRBV5-6
CASSQDPRGNQPQHF	TGCGCCAGCAGCCAAGACCCCAGGGGCAATCAGCCCCAGCATTTT	.	TRBJ1-5	15	.	TRBV4-1
CSATTDTQYF	TGCAGTGCTACCACAGATACGCAGTATTTT	.	TRBJ2-3	10	.	TRBV20-1
CASSETGPSGNTIYF	TGTGCCAGCAGCGAGACAGGACCCTCTGGAAACACCATATATTTT	.	TRBJ1-3	15	many	TRBV7-2
CASRSGTGLLGGKDSHYGYTF	TGTGCCAGCAGGTCCGGGACAGGGCTTTTAGGAGGAAAAGACAGCCACTATGGCTACACCTTC	TRBD1	TRBJ1-2	21	few	TRBV7-9
CASSLTGTSEYEQYF	TGCGCCAGCAGCTTAACCGGGACTAGCGAATACGAGCAGTACTTC	TRBD2	TRBJ2-7	15	few	TRBV4-1
CASSLDAANAAKNIQYF	TGTGCCAGCAGTTTAGATGCGGCCAACGCCGCCAAAAACATTCAGTACTTC	.	TRBJ2-4	17	.	TRBV12-3/TRBV12-4
CASSIGLAGGRHNEQFF	TGTGCCAGTAGTATAGGACTAGCGGGAGGCCGGCACAATGAGCAGTTCTTC	TRBD2	TRBJ2-1	17	many	TRBV19
CASSDEDRNTEAFF	TGTGCCAGCAGTGACGAAGACAGAAACACTGAAGCTTTCTTT	.	TRBJ1-1	14	.	TRBV12-3/TRBV12-4
CAWSSGLAGQETQYF	TGTGCCTGGAGTTCCGGACTAGCGGGACAAGAGACCCAGTACTTC	TRBD2	TRBJ2-5	15	few	TRBV30
CSASSMNQETQYF	TGCAGTGCTAGTAGCATGAACCAAGAGACCCAGTACTTC	.	TRBJ2-5	13	.	TRBV20-1
CARTGTGSSPLHF	TGTGCCAGGACCGGGACAGGGTCGTCACCCCTCCACTTT	TRBD1	TRBJ1-6	13	few	TRBV2
CASSRGGVQETQYF	TGTGCCAGCAGCCGGGGGGGGGTACAAGAGACCCAGTACTTC	TRBD2	TRBJ2-5	14	.	TRBV7-2
CASSFGLTQYF	TGTGCCAGCAGTTTCGGGTTAACGCAGTATTTT	.	TRBJ2-3	11	.	TRBV6-5
CASSPLDSLSTDTQYF	TGTGCCAGCAGTCCCCTCGACTCACTAAGCACAGATACGCAGTATTTT	.	TRBJ2-3	16	.	TRBV27
CASRQGSLANEKLFF	TGTGCCAGTCGACAGGGTAGTCTCGCTAATGAAAAACTGTTTTTT	TRBD1	TRBJ1-4	15	.	TRBV9
CASSFGNSNYEQYF	TGTGCCAGCAGCTTCGGGAACTCGAACTACGAGCAGTACTTC	.	TRBJ2-7	14	many	TRBV7-2
CASKRQGMNTGELFF	TGTGCCAGCAAACGACAGGGAATGAACACCGGGGAGCTGTTTTTT	TRBD1	TRBJ2-2	15	.	TRBV11-2
CASSRDGKNQPQHF	TGTGCCAGCAGTCGGGACGGGAAGAATCAGCCCCAGCATTTT	.	TRBJ1-5	14	.	TRBV6-8
CASSLSGGGGGEQFF	TGTGCCAGCAGCTTAAGCGGGGGCGGGGGAGGTGAGCAGTTCTTC	TRBD2	TRBJ2-1	15	few	TRBV11-2
CASSYLDSKETQYF	TGTGCCAGCAGTTACTTGGACAGCAAAGAGACCCAGTACTTC	.	TRBJ2-5	14	.	TRBV6-6
CASSKAGVETQYF	TGTGCCAGCAGTAAAGCGGGAGTAGAGACCCAGTACTTC	TRBD2	TRBJ2-5	13	few	TRBV27
CASRMTGGSGNTIYF	TGTGCCAGCAGAATGACAGGGGGCAGTGGAAACACCATATATTTT	TRBD1	TRBJ1-3	15	few	TRBV12-3/TRBV12-4
CASSLERTGRDNSPLHF	TGTGCCAGCAGCTTAGAACGGACAGGGCGGGATAATTCACCCCTCCACTTT	TRBD1	TRBJ1-6	17	.	TRBV7-9
CSVAAGADSGNTIYF	TGCAGCGTCGCGGCAGGAGCCGACTCTGGAAACACCATATATTTT	.	TRBJ1-3	15	once	TRBV29-1
CASIKGGGYGYTF	TGTGCCAGCATCAAGGGAGGGGGCTATGGCTACACCTTC	.	TRBJ1-2	13	.	TRBV28
CASSLAPTRYNEQFF	TGTGCCAGCAGCTTAGCGCCGACCCGCTACAATGAGCAGTTCTTC	.	TRBJ2-1	15	few	TRBV7-8
CASSFPAGVGQETQYF	TGTGCCAGCAGTTTCCCAGCGGGAGTCGGCCAAGAGACCCAGTACTTC	TRBD2	TRBJ2-5	16	few	TRBV28
CASSRGGTSGYNEQFF	TGTGCCAGCAGCCGAGGGGGGACTAGCGGATACAATGAGCAGTTCTTC	TRBD2	TRBJ2-1	16	.	TRBV6-1
CASSLKGLGRFTYNEQFF	TGTGCCAGCAGTTTAAAGGGTCTTGGGCGGTTTACCTACAATGAGCAGTTCTTC	.	TRBJ2-1	18	few	TRBV12-3/TRBV12-4
CASGLDLPTGDGYTF	TGTGCTAGTGGTTTGGACCTTCCTACAGGGGATGGCTACACCTTC	TRBD1	TRBJ1-2	15	.	TRBV12-5
CASSLWGMTVVTEQYF	TGTGCCAGCAGTTTGTGGGGTATGACCGTCGTGACCGAGCAGTACTTC	.	TRBJ2-7	16	many	TRBV28
CASSLEIGGSEKLFF	TGTGCCAGCAGCTTAGAGATTGGCGGTTCGGAAAAACTGTTTTTT	.	TRBJ1-4	15	few	TRBV11-2
CASSLSIGLAGSDTQYF	TGCGCCAGCAGCTTGAGTATCGGACTAGCGGGATCAGATACGCAGTATTTT	TRBD2	TRBJ2-3	17	.	TRBV5-1
CASTVGSNTGELFF	TGTGCCAGCACGGTGGGGAGTAACACCGGGGAGCTGTTTTTT	.	TRBJ2-2	14	.	TRBV2
CASSQDSYEQYF	TGTGCCAGCAGCCAAGACAGCTACGAGCAGTACTTC	.	TRBJ2-7	12	.	TRBV4-2
CASSVSLAGLNEQFF	TGTGCCAGCTCGGTTTCGCTAGCGGGACTGAATGAGCAGTTCTTC	TRBD2	TRBJ2-1	15	.	TRBV19